This T cell receptor beta chain is drawn from a study of post-analysis software for immune sequencing data. Presence of unique molecular identifiers characterized the TCR beta cDNA libraries. TCRdb called the PCR reads again in MiXCR, with one record for every CDR3 protein. The table shows 820,000 or so distinct CDR3 sequences, with roughly 50% occurring only once. The clonotype originates from a girl aged 10-17 years with multiple sclerosis. Sample: blood.

Written as DNA, the CDR3 is TGTGCCAGCAGCACACAATCGGGACTAGCGGGGGCGAATGAGCAGTTCTTC. Its translation: CASSTQSGLAGANEQFF. The rearrangement joins TRBV7-2 to TRBJ2-1; 14 bases map to TRBD2. The CDR3 loop spans 17 amino acids. V gave up 5 bases and J gave up 7 bases; unmatched junction bases: 10. Germline loops: CDR1 SGHTA, CDR2 FQGNSA.